These 29 T cell receptor beta chains share one sample of origin, sequenced in a study of blood T cell repertoires in COVID-19. Only in-frame clones appear in the TCRdb table, and some are missing; sequencing was by immunoSEQ multiplex PCR. Altogether approximately 460,000 clones are present, approximately 89% being singletons, with the ten largest covering about 0.91%. The specimen sequenced was peripheral blood. These receptors originate from a man younger than 35 with COVID-19, enrolled during active disease.

The chain employs TRBV27 and TRBJ1-2; TRBD1 matches at 9 bases. J lost 4 bases, V lost 6 bases, and 3 bases had no gene match. Germline values: CDR1 MNHEY, CDR2 SMNVEV (reference sequence). The CDR3 is 13 amino acids. Written as DNA, the CDR3 is TGTGCCAGCAGGGACAGGGGACGCTATGGCTACACCTTC. Its protein product is CASRDRGRYGYTF.

This chain links TRBV14 with TRBJ2-7, with TRBD1 as a possible D gene (5 bases). CDR3 length: 13 amino acids. V was pared by 3 bases and J by 6 bases, with 12 bases between. Germline V lookup: CDR1 SGHDN, CDR2 FVKESK. CDR3 DNA: TGTGCCAGCAGCCAGGGCCAGGGTACCGAGCAGTACTTC. Encoded protein: CASSQGQGTEQYF. The full variable domain, completed using reference TRBV14 and TRBJ2-7, is EAGVTQFPSHSVIEKGQTVTLRCDPISGHDNLYWYRRVMGKEIKFLLHFVKESKQDESGMPNNRFLAERTGGTYSTLKVQPAELEDSGVYFCASSQGQGTEQYFGPGTRLTVT.

This chain uses TRBV6-2 or TRBV6-3 with TRBJ1-6, with 10 nucleotides matching TRBD1. With 5 bases clipped from V and 6 bases from J, the junction kept 1 base outside the gene matches. This CDR3 has 14 residues. Germline V lookup: CDR1 MNHEY, CDR2 SVGEGT. The CDR3 is CASSRDRGNSPLHF. The CDR3 DNA reads TGTGCCAGCAGTAGGGACAGGGGTAATTCACCCCTCCACTTT.

This clone has just a few counts. The chain recombines TRBV29-1 with TRBJ1-1; perhaps TRBD1 as D (6 bases). The length of the CDR3 is 12 residues. The V and J ends lost 3 bases and 1 base respectively, with 6 bases between them. Germline V gives CDR1 SQVTM, CDR2 ANQGSEA. The CDR3 loop reads CSVDRGNTEAFF. For the CDR3, the DNA is TGCAGCGTTGACAGGGGGAACACTGAAGCTTTCTTT.

The CDR3 loop reads CASSLVGDSNSPLHF. In DNA form, the CDR3 reads TGTGCCAGCAGCTTAGTGGGGGACAGCAATTCACCCCTCCACTTT. This rearrangement joins TRBV7-9 to TRBJ1-6; TRBD1 aligns across 7 bases. The CDR3 is 15 residues long. The germline V gene encodes CDR1 SEHNR and CDR2 FQNEAQ (reference sequence). After removal of 1 base from V and 7 bases from J, the junction contained 4 bases not matched to a gene. The full variable domain, rest sourced from reference TRBV7-9 and TRBJ1-6, is DTGVSQNPRHKITKRGQNVTFRCDPISEHNRLYWYRQTLGQGPEFLTYFQNEAQLEKSRLLSDRFSAERPKGSFSTLEIQRTEQGDSAMYLCASSLVGDSNSPLHFGNGTRLTVT.

CDR3 sequence: CASSLALQGSGRAGEQYF. The CDR3 DNA follows: TGTGCCAGCAGCTTAGCGCTACAGGGTAGCGGGAGGGCCGGGGAGCAGTACTTC. The V call is TRBV7-8, the J call TRBJ2-7, with TRBD2 matching over 11 bases. V was clipped by 0 bases and J by 7 bases; unmatched bases: 14. The germline V gene has CDR1 SGHVS and CDR2 FQNEAQ. This CDR3 has 18 residues.

The rearrangement links TRBV5-1 to TRBJ2-2; TRBD2 matches 10 bases. The CDR3 sequence is 17 residues long. Germline lookup yields CDR1 SGHRS and CDR2 YFSETQ. J gave up 4 bases and V 0 bases, and 6 bases lay outside the gene matches. CDR3 loop: CASSLASGGPLTGELFF. Written as DNA, the CDR3 is TGCGCCAGCAGCTTGGCTAGCGGGGGCCCACTCACCGGGGAGCTGTTTTTT.

The V and J genes are TRBV13 and TRBJ1-1, with D uncertain. Germline values: CDR1 PRHDT, CDR2 FYEKMQ (reference sequence). The CDR3 is made up of 16 amino acids. V gave up 0 bases and J gave up 0 bases, with 11 bases separating them. The CDR3 is CASSLGYPGMNTEAFF. The DNA for the CDR3 is TGTGCCAGCAGCTTAGGCTATCCGGGGATGAACACTGAAGCTTTCTTT.

In regard to this clone: The sample carries other DNA sequences with the same CDR3. The rearrangement uses TRBV2 and TRBJ2-1; D is unclear. V shed 6 bases and J shed 4 bases, with 7 bases lying between them. The CDR3 covers 12 residues. The germline CDR1 and CDR2 sequences are SNHLY and FYNNEI. CDR3 amino acids: CASSPDYNEQFF. As DNA, the CDR3 is TGTGCCAGCAGCCCAGATTACAATGAGCAGTTCTTC.

The rearrangement joins TRBV27 to TRBJ2-7; TRBD2 might be the D (6 bases). This CDR3 is 15 amino acids long. The germline V and J ends were trimmed by 5 bases and 3 bases, with 17 bases remaining between them. CDR1 is MNHEY, CDR2 SMNVEV, per germline (reference sequence). CDR3 residues: CASSIGTAFLYEQYF. In DNA, the CDR3 is TGTGCCAGCAGTATCGGGACTGCCTTCCTCTACGAGCAGTACTTC.

The chain has TRBV5-6 and TRBJ1-2; 8 bases fit TRBD1. V lost 2 bases to trimming and J lost 5 bases; unmatched junction nucleotides: 11. The CDR3 loop spans 16 amino acids. The germline V gene encodes CDR1 SGHDT and CDR2 YYEEEE. CDR3 DNA sequence: TGTGCCAGCAGCTTATTCCGGGACAGGAGGCCGTATGGCTACACCTTC. Translating it yields CASSLFRDRRPYGYTF.

The gene calls are TRBV19 and TRBJ1-5; 8 bases agree with TRBD1. The V and J ends lost 1 base and 5 bases, in that order; junction bases with no gene match: 4. There are 15 residues in the CDR3. CDR1 is LNHDA, CDR2 SQIVND, per germline (reference sequence). This CDR3 reads CASSIGGTGHQPQHF. The DNA of the CDR3 is TGTGCCAGTAGTATAGGCGGGACAGGTCATCAGCCCCAGCATTTT.

The gene calls are TRBV6-2 or TRBV6-3 and TRBJ2-5, with 9 bases fitting TRBD1. CDR1 is MNHEY, CDR2 SVGEGT, per germline. V trimming: 6 bases; J trimming: 5 bases; junction bases outside the gene matches: 16. The CDR3 contains 17 residues. As DNA, the CDR3 is TGTGCCAGCAGCACCGGGACAGGGATCGCCCAAAGGGAGACCCAGTACTTC. Translated: CASSTGTGIAQRETQYF.

This clone was seen a handful of times. This chain uses TRBV11-2 with TRBJ2-1; 10 bases map to TRBD2. Trimming at V came to 0 bases and at J to 1 base, leaving 9 bases not matched to a gene. This CDR3 is 19 amino acids long. Germline loops: CDR1 SGHAT, CDR2 FQNNGV. The CDR3 sequence is CASSLDLQRGGLSYNEQFF. In DNA form, the CDR3 reads TGTGCCAGCAGCTTAGATCTCCAGCGGGGGGGCCTATCCTACAATGAGCAGTTCTTC.

The chain links TRBV27 to TRBJ1-1; maybe TRBD1 (5 bases). The V end lost 5 bases, the J end lost 1 base, and 14 bases lay between the germline ends. Germline V gene sequence: CDR1 MNHEY, CDR2 SMNVEV (reference sequence). This CDR3 contains 15 residues. CDR3 sequence reads: CASSDTRVSNTEAFF. CDR3 nucleotides: TGTGCCAGCAGTGACACCAGGGTGTCGAACACTGAAGCTTTCTTT.

This rearrangement joins TRBV30 to TRBJ1-5, with 7 bases identical to TRBD1. This CDR3 has 15 amino acids. V shed 3 bases, J shed 4 bases, and the junction held 9 bases outside the gene matches. Germline V gives CDR1 GTSNPN, CDR2 SVGIG (reference sequence). The DNA for the CDR3 is TGTGCCTGGAGATCCAGACAGGGAACGAATCAGCCCCAGCATTTT. Translating it yields CAWRSRQGTNQPQHF.

The genes are TRBV24-1 and TRBJ2-3; 11 bases map to TRBD2. The V segment lost 3 bases and the J segment 6 bases; nucleotides outside the gene matches: 4. Germline V lookup: CDR1 KGHDR, CDR2 SFDVKD. The CDR3 totals 15 residues. CDR3 amino acids: CATSDTSGRGDTQYF. The CDR3 DNA follows: TGTGCCACCAGTGATACTAGCGGGAGAGGGGATACGCAGTATTTT.

The J gene is TRBJ2-1, the V gene TRBV27; perhaps TRBD1 as D (6 bases). Germline CDR1 is MNHEY and CDR2 is SMNVEV (reference sequence). Trimming cost V 5 bases and J 0 bases, with 14 bases left between them. The CDR3 loop spans 16 amino acids. The CDR3 DNA is TGTGCCAGCAGTAAGGACAGTCACGGCTCCTACAATGAGCAGTTCTTC. The encoded protein is CASSKDSHGSYNEQFF.

V gene TRBV7-2 combines with J gene TRBJ2-5; tentative D call: TRBD2 (5 bases). V was cut by 0 bases and J by 4 bases, with 9 bases left in between. CDR1 is SGHTA and CDR2 is FQGNSA in the germline V gene. The CDR3 covers 14 residues. In DNA form, the CDR3 reads TGTGCCAGCAGCTTAGCCGGACTTCGAGAGACCCAGTACTTC. Protein product: CASSLAGLRETQYF.

This chain joins TRBV27 and TRBJ1-2; possibly TRBD1 for D (6 bases). V dropped 1 base and J dropped 7 bases, with 19 bases sitting between them. Germline lookup yields CDR1 MNHEY and CDR2 SMNVEV (reference sequence). The CDR3 extends over 16 amino acids. CDR3 sequence (DNA): TGTGCCAGCAGTTTATGGGGGGGCGGCGCAAGCAGTGGCTACACCTTC. Its translation is CASSLWGGGASSGYTF.

V usage is TRBV9 and J usage is TRBJ2-7; 15 bases fit TRBD2. The V segment lost 4 bases and the J segment 4 bases; nucleotides outside the gene matches: 9. Germline V lookup: CDR1 SGDLS, CDR2 YYNGEE. There are 17 residues in the CDR3. This chain's CDR3 is CASSFGLAGGPWYEQYF. The DNA for the CDR3 is TGTGCCAGCAGCTTCGGACTAGCGGGAGGGCCTTGGTACGAGCAGTACTTC.

V and J are TRBV2 and TRBJ2-1, with 12 nucleotides matching TRBD2. The CDR3 sequence is 13 residues long. Germline assignment: CDR1 SNHLY and CDR2 FYNNEI. V trimming: 10 bases; J trimming: 9 bases; junction bases outside the gene matches: 7. The CDR3 is CANLGLAGGEQFF. The CDR3 DNA is TGTGCCAACCTGGGACTAGCGGGCGGTGAGCAGTTCTTC.

This clone was observed many times. The chain employs TRBV30 and TRBJ2-2; the match to TRBD1 covers 10 bases. Germline-derived CDR1 and CDR2 are GTSNPN and SVGIG (reference sequence). V shed 4 bases, J shed 6 bases, and the junction held 5 bases outside the gene matches. CDR3 length: 14 residues. CDR3 residues: CAWMGTGAAGELFF. CDR3 nucleotides: TGTGCCTGGATGGGGACAGGGGCGGCCGGGGAGCTGTTTTTT. The full variable domain, in which reference TRBV30 and TRBJ2-2 provide the parts outside the CDR3, is SQTIHQWPATLVQPVGSPLSLECTVEGTSNPNLYWYRQAAGRGLQLLFYSVGIGQISSEVPQNLSASRPQDRQFILSSKKLLLSDSGFYLCAWMGTGAAGELFFGEGSRLTVL.

The V gene is TRBV9, the J gene TRBJ1-1; D may be TRBD1 (5 bases). The CDR3 loop spans 14 amino acids. CDR1 and CDR2 (germline): SGDLS, YYNGEE. Trimming pared 0 bases from V and 3 bases from J, leaving 9 bases between. This CDR3 reads CASSVGRADTEAFF. CDR3 in DNA: TGTGCCAGCAGCGTAGGCAGGGCGGACACTGAAGCTTTCTTT.

The V and J genes are TRBV5-6 and TRBJ1-2; no reliable D call. The length of the CDR3 is 12 residues. V lost 4 bases to trimming and J lost 5 bases, with 9 bases between them. Germline assignment: CDR1 SGHDT and CDR2 YYEEEE. CDR3 protein: CASSVEAYGYTF. The DNA for the CDR3 is TGTGCCAGCAGCGTGGAAGCTTATGGCTACACCTTC.

The chain has TRBV18 and TRBJ1-4; 9 bases agree with TRBD1. Germline CDR1 is KGHSH and CDR2 is LQKENI. V shed 4 bases and J 6 bases; nucleotides not matched to a gene: 6. The CDR3 extends over 15 amino acids. The CDR3 coding sequence is TGTGCCAGCTCACTTCGACAGGGGGTTTATGAAAAACTGTTTTTT. It codes for CASSLRQGVYEKLFF.

V usage is TRBV19 and J usage is TRBJ1-1, with D hard to call. The CDR3 consists of 14 residues. The V and J ends lost 6 bases and 4 bases respectively, with 15 bases between them. Germline V gives CDR1 LNHDA, CDR2 SQIVND (reference sequence). CDR3 residues: CASRRQRGSTEAFF. CDR3 DNA sequence: TGTGCCAGTAGAAGACAACGCGGGTCCACTGAAGCTTTCTTT.

This chain links TRBV19 with TRBJ2-7; 7 bases agree with TRBD2. Unmatched junction bases numbered 6, after V lost 3 bases and J lost 1 base. Germline values: CDR1 LNHDA, CDR2 SQIVND (reference sequence). This CDR3 spans 15 amino acids. The CDR3 bases are TGTGCCAGTAGTATCGGGCGGGGGTTATCCTACGAGCAGTACTTC. It yields the protein CASSIGRGLSYEQYF.

This clone came up a few times. This chain connects TRBV9 to TRBJ1-5; D call uncertain. The CDR3 is 13 amino acids. From germline, CDR1 is SGDLS and CDR2 YYNGEE. Trimming removed 0 bases from V and 10 bases from J, with 11 bases in between. CDR3 nucleotides: TGTGCCAGCAGCGTAGCGGAGGGTGCACCCCAGCATTTT. This translates into CASSVAEGAPQHF.